A selection of T cell receptor beta chains follows, all from one sample in a study of beta chain features in type 1 diabetes. Clones were read by immunoSEQ multiplex PCR, and TCRdb kept only the in-frame ones, dropping some. Counted here are about 470,000 clones, roughly 30% occurring once; the ten biggest clones make up around 0.065%. Sequenced input: naive CD4+ T cells from blood. The receptors derive from a man in his late teens or twenties in good health. Both conserved end residues are trimmed from each CDR3. A clone size is listed for some rows: how often the clone was seen (once, few, many), or a class if it is expanded.

cdr3_length: 15
v_call: TRBV4-1
j_call: TRBJ2-1
clone_size: .
cdr3_aa: ASSQDLFVVPYNEQF

cdr3_length: 14
v_call: TRBV5-4
j_call: TRBJ2-7
clone_size: .
cdr3_aa: ASSSMTSGRQYEQY

cdr3_length: 10
v_call: TRBV7-2
j_call: TRBJ2-1
clone_size: .
cdr3_aa: ASSLDRVEQF

cdr3_length: 12
v_call: TRBV29-1
j_call: TRBJ2-2
clone_size: few
cdr3_aa: SVARTGNTGELF

cdr3_length: 13
v_call: TRBV18
j_call: TRBJ2-4
clone_size: .
cdr3_aa: ASSPTLLAKNIQY

cdr3_length: 13
v_call: TRBV30
j_call: TRBJ1-5
clone_size: few
cdr3_aa: AWARTGANNQPQH

cdr3_length: 11
v_call: TRBV19
j_call: TRBJ2-6
clone_size: few
cdr3_aa: ASSISGANVLT

cdr3_length: 9
v_call: TRBV2
j_call: TRBJ1-2
clone_size: once
cdr3_aa: ASRQSYGYT

cdr3_length: 12
v_call: TRBV5-1
j_call: TRBJ2-7
clone_size: few
cdr3_aa: ASSSGTTPYEQY

cdr3_length: 13
v_call: TRBV30
j_call: TRBJ2-2
clone_size: .
cdr3_aa: AWDPTGYNTGELF

cdr3_length: 14
v_call: TRBV5-4
j_call: TRBJ2-1
clone_size: .
cdr3_aa: ASSPKAGGSLDEQF

cdr3_length: 12
v_call: TRBV7-2
j_call: TRBJ2-7
clone_size: .
cdr3_aa: ASSLTGTHYEQY

cdr3_length: 11
v_call: TRBV7-2
j_call: TRBJ2-5
clone_size: .
cdr3_aa: ASSQAVQETQY

cdr3_length: 11
v_call: TRBV30
j_call: TRBJ2-1
clone_size: .
cdr3_aa: ACRDSSYNEQF

cdr3_length: 15
v_call: TRBV7-2
j_call: TRBJ2-3
clone_size: once
cdr3_aa: ASSPQLRARSTDTQY

cdr3_length: 13
v_call: TRBV7-2
j_call: TRBJ2-3
clone_size: .
cdr3_aa: ASSLTRGRTDTQY

cdr3_length: 12
v_call: TRBV30
j_call: TRBJ2-7
clone_size: few
cdr3_aa: AWRGVAGTYEQY

cdr3_length: 14
v_call: TRBV9
j_call: TRBJ2-2
clone_size: .
cdr3_aa: ASSRLGGSGTGELF

cdr3_length: 12
v_call: TRBV7-3
j_call: TRBJ1-1
clone_size: .
cdr3_aa: ASVFRIGNTEAF

cdr3_length: 13
v_call: TRBV30
j_call: TRBJ2-7
clone_size: few
cdr3_aa: AWSFVPDFVNEQY

cdr3_length: 14
v_call: TRBV4-1
j_call: TRBJ2-2
clone_size: .
cdr3_aa: ASSQDRTSVRGELF

cdr3_length: 14
v_call: TRBV7-9
j_call: TRBJ2-7
clone_size: .
cdr3_aa: ASSSSIAGRGREQY

cdr3_length: 13
v_call: TRBV29-1
j_call: TRBJ2-7
clone_size: few
cdr3_aa: SVPGGTGGNHEQY

cdr3_length: 13
v_call: TRBV9
j_call: TRBJ2-7
clone_size: .
cdr3_aa: ASSPMTGSSYEQY

cdr3_length: 12
v_call: TRBV29-1
j_call: TRBJ2-1
clone_size: .
cdr3_aa: SVVMASGLHEQF

cdr3_length: 11
v_call: TRBV27
j_call: TRBJ2-7
clone_size: .
cdr3_aa: ASNRQGSYEQY

cdr3_length: 13
v_call: TRBV5-1
j_call: TRBJ2-1
clone_size: .
cdr3_aa: ASSLGLASGNEQF

cdr3_length: 11
v_call: TRBV11-1
j_call: TRBJ2-3
clone_size: .
cdr3_aa: ASRRTGGDTQY

cdr3_length: 10
v_call: TRBV11-2
j_call: TRBJ2-7
clone_size: .
cdr3_aa: ASSLAGDEQY

cdr3_length: 13
v_call: TRBV5-1
j_call: TRBJ2-5
clone_size: few
cdr3_aa: ASSQPAGGQETQY

cdr3_length: 11
v_call: TRBV2
j_call: TRBJ1-2
clone_size: few
cdr3_aa: ASSQNSLYGYT

cdr3_length: 11
v_call: TRBV29-1
j_call: TRBJ1-2
clone_size: .
cdr3_aa: SVEGPYNYGYT